What follows are 10 T cell receptor beta chains derived from one specimen sequenced in a study of blood T cells in healthy people across ages (dated by TCRdb to about 2015). Library generation was performed with 5' RACE. Sequencer: Illumina HiSeq 2500. A second PCR of roughly 7 to 11 cycles was run with a J-beta primer mix and a sample-barcoded 5' primer. TCRdb trimmed the raw reads at Q25, called clones with MiXCR and kept productive beta chains. Every distinct CDR3 protein forms one entry, paired with its most common genes and DNA. The sample profile shows about 1.4 million distinct CDR3 sequences; almost 60% of them were found once. The leading ten clones occupy over 6.5% of the sample. The specimen sequenced was blood. Receptors originate from a man aged 18 to 30 in good health.

The chain employs TRBV7-9 and TRBJ2-5; unclear D gene. The V gene's germline CDR1 is SEHNR and CDR2 FQNEAQ (reference sequence). Trimming removed 7 bases from V and 0 bases from J, with 9 bases in between. The CDR3 loop spans 13 amino acids. The CDR3 DNA sequence: TGTGCCAGCACCCACAGTAACCAAGAGACCCAGTACTTC. Translated: CASTHSNQETQYF.

This chain links TRBV5-5 with TRBJ1-2; weak D call: TRBD1 (6 bases). CDR1 and CDR2 from the germline V gene are SGHKS and YYEKEE (reference sequence). The V end was cut by 2 bases, the J end by 4 bases, with 12 bases between. The CDR3 contains 14 residues. In DNA form, the CDR3 reads TGTGCCAGCAGCTTTAGGACAGACATCTATGGCTACACCTTC. The encoded protein is CASSFRTDIYGYTF. The full variable domain, with the rest looked up from reference TRBV5-5 and TRBJ1-2, is DAGVTQSPTHLIKTRGQQVTLRCSPISGHKSVSWYQQVLGQGPQFIFQYYEKEERGRGNFPDRFSARQFPNYSSELNVNALLLGDSALYLCASSFRTDIYGYTFGSGTRLTVV.

This clonotype was observed a single time. V usage is TRBV4-3 and J usage is TRBJ1-2; weak D call: TRBD1 (5 bases). This CDR3 region has 15 residues. Germline-derived CDR1 and CDR2 are LGHNA and YSLEER. Trimming stripped 5 bases from V and 0 bases from J, with 13 bases between. CDR3 sequence: CASSEGQLANYGYTF. The DNA of the CDR3 is TGCGCCAGCAGCGAAGGACAATTAGCTAACTATGGCTACACCTTC.

The V call is TRBV29-1, the J call TRBJ2-5, with no clear D. The J call may be in error: the DNA end matches TRBJ2-7 better. This CDR3 has 12 amino acids. Germline-derived CDR1 and CDR2 are SQVTM and ANQGSEA. The CDR3 reads CSVVAPGLEQYF. CDR3 coding DNA: TGCAGCGTTGTAGCTCCCGGGCTCGAGCAGTACTTC.

This clonotype was counted only a few times. This sequence joins TRBV10-2 and TRBJ2-7; possible D gene TRBD2, 5 bases. The V and J ends lost 7 bases and 0 bases respectively, with 13 bases between them. The CDR3 loop spans 14 amino acids. Per germline, CDR1 WSHSY and CDR2 SAAADI. CDR3 region: CASKLAENSYEQYF. The CDR3 region has the DNA TGCGCCAGCAAGCTAGCAGAGAACTCCTACGAGCAGTACTTC.

This clonotype has a single count. In DNA, the CDR3 is TGTGCCAGCAGCCCAACAGCGGGAGGACCATGGGAGCAGTTCTTC. Its protein is CASSPTAGGPWEQFF. The chain combines TRBV14 with TRBJ2-1; TRBD2 matches at 9 bases. The CDR3 has 15 residues. Germline CDR1 reads SGHDN; CDR2 reads FVKESK. Losses at the gene ends were 4 bases for V and 10 bases for J; bases not matched to a gene: 11.

The CDR3 protein is CASSYGGDGQPQHF. In nucleotides, the CDR3 is TGTGCCAGCAGTTACGGGGGCGATGGACAGCCCCAGCATTTT. V gene TRBV6-6 combines with J gene TRBJ1-5; the D gene is possibly TRBD1 (6 bases). CDR3 length: 14 amino acids. Trimming left V 2 bases short and J 7 bases short, with 12 bases between. Per the germline V gene, CDR1 is MNHNY and CDR2 is SVGAGI (reference sequence).

The sample holds a few counts of this clonotype. J is TRBJ2-7 and V is TRBV27; D may be TRBD1 (5 bases). CDR3 size: 13 residues. CDR1 and CDR2 (germline): MNHEY, SMNVEV (reference sequence). Trimming shortened V by 6 bases and J by 6 bases, and 15 bases separated the two germline ends. The CDR3 DNA reads TGTGCCAGCAGCTTAGGGGCTCAGCGCGAGCAGTACTTC. It translates to CASSLGAQREQYF.

The rearrangement uses TRBV27 and TRBJ1-1; possibly TRBD1 for D (5 bases). Trimming left V 6 bases short and J 5 bases short, with 13 bases between. The length of the CDR3 is 13 residues. From germline, CDR1 is MNHEY and CDR2 SMNVEV (reference sequence). CDR3 residues: CASRLGVWTEAFF. DNA for the CDR3: TGTGCCAGCAGATTGGGGGTATGGACTGAAGCTTTCTTT.

This sequence joins TRBV6-5 and TRBJ2-1; TRBD2 agrees at 8 bases. The germline V gene encodes CDR1 MNHEY and CDR2 SVGAGI. This CDR3 has 13 amino acids. With 7 bases clipped from V and 11 bases from J, the junction kept 10 bases outside the gene matches. The CDR3 DNA reads TGTGCCAGCAATCTAGCGGGTCGGGGTAAGCAGTTCTTC. Translation gives CASNLAGRGKQFF.